This is a list of T cell receptor beta chains from one sample in a study of blood T cell repertoires in COVID-19. Clones were sequenced by immunoSEQ multiplex PCR, and TCRdb holds only the in-frame ones, with some missing. The table lists a few hundred thousand clones, about four fifths of them singletons, with roughly 1.1% in the top ten. Sequencing was performed on peripheral blood. Source of these receptors: a woman aged 45-60 years with acute or convalescent COVID-19. The CDR3 runs from the conserved cysteine through the conserved F or W. The D gene is left open where the match is weak. Only part of the rows carry a size: once, few, many, or a class if the clone is expanded.

v_gene: TRBV2; d_gene: TRBD1; abundance: NA; j_gene: TRBJ1-6; CDR3aa: CASRLPGTGVSPLHF; CDR3nt: TGTGCCAGCAGACTTCCCGGGACAGGGGTTTCACCCCTCCACTTT
v_gene: TRBV2; d_gene: TRBD1; abundance: once; j_gene: TRBJ1-4; CDR3aa: CASRGRTGGGEKLFF; CDR3nt: TGTGCCAGCAGGGGGCGAACAGGGGGAGGAGAAAAACTGTTTTTT
v_gene: TRBV27; d_gene: NA; abundance: few; j_gene: TRBJ1-3; CDR3aa: CASSLRTDGNTIYF; CDR3nt: TGTGCCAGCAGTTTGAGGACAGACGGAAACACCATATATTTT
v_gene: TRBV7-2; d_gene: NA; abundance: NA; j_gene: TRBJ1-1; CDR3aa: CASSIQVNTEAFF; CDR3nt: TGTGCCAGCAGTATACAGGTGAACACTGAAGCTTTCTTT
v_gene: TRBV6-5; d_gene: NA; abundance: NA; j_gene: TRBJ1-3; CDR3aa: CAISSGNTIYF; CDR3nt: TGTGCCATCTCCTCTGGAAACACCATATATTTT
v_gene: TRBV18; d_gene: TRBD2; abundance: NA; j_gene: TRBJ2-1; CDR3aa: CASSPLAGASNEQFF; CDR3nt: TGTGCCAGCTCACCTCTAGCGGGAGCGAGCAATGAGCAGTTCTTC
v_gene: TRBV3-1/TRBV3-2; d_gene: NA; abundance: once; j_gene: TRBJ1-2; CDR3aa: CASSQDTYGYTF; CDR3nt: TGTGCCAGCAGCCAGGACACCTATGGCTACACCTTC
v_gene: TRBV11-2; d_gene: NA; abundance: NA; j_gene: TRBJ2-1; CDR3aa: CASSLERSSYNEQFF; CDR3nt: TGTGCCAGCAGCTTAGAACGGTCCTCCTACAATGAGCAGTTCTTC
v_gene: TRBV14; d_gene: NA; abundance: once; j_gene: TRBJ2-1; CDR3aa: CASSQEMSSFSYNEQFF; CDR3nt: TGTGCCAGCAGCCAAGAAATGTCCTCTTTCTCCTACAATGAGCAGTTCTTC
v_gene: TRBV24-1; d_gene: NA; abundance: NA; j_gene: TRBJ1-4; CDR3aa: CATSDPGREKLFF; CDR3nt: TGTGCCACCAGTGATCCGGGAAGGGAAAAACTGTTTTTT
v_gene: TRBV6-6; d_gene: NA; abundance: few; j_gene: TRBJ1-6; CDR3aa: CASSPGEGRSYNSPLHF; CDR3nt: TGTGCCAGCAGTCCGGGGGAGGGAAGGTCCTATAATTCACCCCTCCACTTT
v_gene: TRBV20-1; d_gene: TRBD2; abundance: NA; j_gene: TRBJ2-3; CDR3aa: CSAGASGYTDTQYF; CDR3nt: TGCAGTGCTGGTGCTAGCGGGTACACAGATACGCAGTATTTT
v_gene: TRBV5-1; d_gene: TRBD2; abundance: NA; j_gene: TRBJ2-5; CDR3aa: CASSDGGAQETQYF; CDR3nt: TGCGCCAGCAGCGACGGGGGGGCCCAAGAGACCCAGTACTTC
v_gene: TRBV28; d_gene: NA; abundance: NA; j_gene: TRBJ1-2; CDR3aa: CASRSRDPGYTF; CDR3nt: TGTGCCAGCAGATCGCGGGACCCTGGCTACACCTTC
v_gene: TRBV2; d_gene: TRBD1; abundance: NA; j_gene: TRBJ1-1; CDR3aa: CASSGTGGEAFF; CDR3nt: TGTGCCAGCAGTGGGACAGGGGGAGAAGCTTTCTTT
v_gene: TRBV20-1; d_gene: NA; abundance: NA; j_gene: TRBJ2-5; CDR3aa: CSAEFSKTQYF; CDR3nt: TGCAGTGCTGAGTTTTCCAAGACCCAGTACTTC
v_gene: TRBV19; d_gene: NA; abundance: NA; j_gene: TRBJ1-5; CDR3aa: CASSRDYNQPQHF; CDR3nt: TGTGCCAGTAGTCGGGATTACAATCAGCCCCAGCATTTT
v_gene: TRBV18; d_gene: NA; abundance: NA; j_gene: TRBJ1-1; CDR3aa: CASSAEGNTEAFF; CDR3nt: TGTGCCAGCTCCGCAGAGGGGAACACTGAAGCTTTCTTT
v_gene: TRBV4-2; d_gene: NA; abundance: NA; j_gene: TRBJ2-5; CDR3aa: CASSQVGGTFQETQYF; CDR3nt: TGTGCCAGCAGCCAAGTAGGAGGGACTTTCCAAGAGACCCAGTACTTC
v_gene: TRBV27; d_gene: NA; abundance: NA; j_gene: TRBJ1-1; CDR3aa: CASSPYAYRNTEAFF; CDR3nt: TGTGCCAGCAGTCCCTACGCCTACAGAAACACTGAAGCTTTCTTT
v_gene: TRBV27; d_gene: NA; abundance: NA; j_gene: TRBJ1-3; CDR3aa: CASRPRGSGNTIYF; CDR3nt: TGTGCCAGCAGGCCCCGGGGCTCTGGAAACACCATATATTTT
v_gene: TRBV7-2; d_gene: TRBD2; abundance: NA; j_gene: TRBJ2-5; CDR3aa: CASSSQRGQETQYF; CDR3nt: TGTGCCAGCAGCTCGCAGCGGGGCCAAGAGACCCAGTACTTC
v_gene: TRBV5-4; d_gene: NA; abundance: NA; j_gene: TRBJ2-6; CDR3aa: CASSSKRAGANVLTF; CDR3nt: TGTGCCAGCAGCTCTAAGAGGGCAGGGGCCAACGTCCTGACTTTC
v_gene: TRBV4-1; d_gene: TRBD1; abundance: NA; j_gene: TRBJ1-1; CDR3aa: CASSPERTGMNTEAFF; CDR3nt: TGCGCCAGCAGCCCCGAGAGGACAGGGATGAACACTGAAGCTTTCTTT
v_gene: TRBV27; d_gene: NA; abundance: few; j_gene: TRBJ1-6; CDR3aa: CASSRRDTLTPLHF; CDR3nt: TGTGCCAGCAGTCGACGGGACACCCTTACACCCCTCCACTTT
v_gene: TRBV5-1; d_gene: TRBD1; abundance: NA; j_gene: TRBJ1-5; CDR3aa: CASSSGQLNQPQHF; CDR3nt: TGCGCCAGCAGCTCGGGACAGCTCAATCAGCCCCAGCATTTT
v_gene: TRBV12-3/TRBV12-4; d_gene: NA; abundance: NA; j_gene: TRBJ2-7; CDR3aa: CASSFKIYEQYF; CDR3nt: TGTGCCAGCAGTTTTAAAATCTACGAGCAGTACTTC
v_gene: TRBV5-1; d_gene: TRBD1; abundance: NA; j_gene: TRBJ2-1; CDR3aa: CASSVGQVAENEQFF; CDR3nt: TGCGCCAGCAGTGTGGGACAGGTGGCAGAGAATGAGCAGTTCTTC